This note documents a single T cell receptor (beta chain) sequence. Antigen specificity is unknown. V was clipped by 4 bases and J by 6 bases; unmatched bases: 0. Germline CDR1 is SGHDN and CDR2 is FVKESK. The CDR3 has 12 residues. Treatment of the sample: roughly nine-day PBMC culture with coronavirus spike peptide pools or control peptides (ViraFEST assay). PBMCs were cultured at around 2 million per well with approximately 9.4 IU/ml IL-2 and approximately 9.8 ug/ml peptide pools. The entry originates in a study of vaccination and CD4 T cells after COVID-19. Whole-study context: A median of approximately 75 days (range 14 to 241) separated dose two from the taking of post-vaccine samples. SARS-CoV-2, HCoV-NL63, HCoV-OC43 and HCoV-229E supplied the overlapping spike peptides used to stimulate cells. Points from the study as a whole: The median proportion of reactive clones detected only post-vaccination in convalescent patients was 86.3%.

An Oncomine TCR Beta short-read assay was used to sequence the DNA from cultured CD4+ T cells. TCRdb ran MiXCR on the PCR reads and lists one entry per CDR3 protein. Among 15,000 to 20,000 distinct CDR3 sequences, 50% were seen once, and the ten largest hold approximately 12%. Sequenced: CD4+ T cells from blood, cultured in vitro. V gene TRBV14 combines with J gene TRBJ2-7, with 10 bases that match TRBD1. The receptor's source is a human donor who had recovered from COVID-19. CDR3 coding DNA: TGTGCCAGCAGCCGGGACAGGGGCGAGCAGTACTTC. Translating gives CASSRDRGEQYF.